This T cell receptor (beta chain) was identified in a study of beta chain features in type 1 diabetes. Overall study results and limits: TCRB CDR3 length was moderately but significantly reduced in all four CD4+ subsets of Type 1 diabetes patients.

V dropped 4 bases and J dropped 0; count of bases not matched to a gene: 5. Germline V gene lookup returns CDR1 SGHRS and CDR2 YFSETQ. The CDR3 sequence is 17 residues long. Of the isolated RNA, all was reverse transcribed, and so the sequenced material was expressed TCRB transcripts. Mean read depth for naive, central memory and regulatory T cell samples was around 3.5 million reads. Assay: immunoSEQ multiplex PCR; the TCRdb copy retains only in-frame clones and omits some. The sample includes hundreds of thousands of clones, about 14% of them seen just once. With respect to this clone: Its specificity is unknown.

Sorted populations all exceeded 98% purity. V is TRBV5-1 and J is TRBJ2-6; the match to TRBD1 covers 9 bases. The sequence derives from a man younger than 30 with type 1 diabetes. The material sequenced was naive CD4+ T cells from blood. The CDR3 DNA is TGCGCCAGCAGCCAGGGACAGGGCCGCTCTGGGGCCAACGTCCTGACTTTC. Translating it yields CASSQGQGRSGANVLTF. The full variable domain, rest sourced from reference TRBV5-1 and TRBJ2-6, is KAGVTQTPRYLIKTRGQQVTLSCSPISGHRSVSWYQQTPGQGLQFLFEYFSETQRNKGNFPGRFSGRQFSNSRSEMNVSTLELGDSALYLCASSQGQGRSGANVLTFGAGSRLTVL.